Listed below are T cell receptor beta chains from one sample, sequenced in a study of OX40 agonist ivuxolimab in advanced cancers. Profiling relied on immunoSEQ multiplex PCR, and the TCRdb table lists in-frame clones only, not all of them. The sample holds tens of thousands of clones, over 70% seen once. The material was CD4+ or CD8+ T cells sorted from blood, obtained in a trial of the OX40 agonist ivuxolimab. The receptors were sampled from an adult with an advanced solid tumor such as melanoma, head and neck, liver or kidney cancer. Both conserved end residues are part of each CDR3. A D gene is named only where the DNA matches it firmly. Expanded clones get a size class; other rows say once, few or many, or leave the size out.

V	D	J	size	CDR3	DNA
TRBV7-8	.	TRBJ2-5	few	CASSLVPGRKETQYF	TGTGCCAGCAGCTTAGTGCCAGGGAGAAAAGAGACCCAGTACTTC
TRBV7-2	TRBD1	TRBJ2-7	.	CASSSRDRAYEQYF	TGTGCCAGCAGCAGCCGGGACAGGGCTTACGAGCAGTACTTC
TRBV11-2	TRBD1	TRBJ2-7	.	CASSYGTVSRQQYF	TGTGCCAGCAGCTACGGGACAGTCTCACGGCAGCAGTACTTC
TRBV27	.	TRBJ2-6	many	CASSTPLRGRGGANVLTF	TGTGCCAGCAGTACCCCCCTCCGGGGAAGGGGTGGGGCCAACGTCCTGACTTTC
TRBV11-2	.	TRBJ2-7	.	CASSLREYSYEQYF	TGTGCCAGCAGCCTCCGGGAGTACTCCTACGAGCAGTACTTC
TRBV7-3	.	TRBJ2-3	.	CASSLTAGSPDTQYF	TGTGCCAGCAGCTTAACTGCGGGAAGCCCAGATACGCAGTATTTT
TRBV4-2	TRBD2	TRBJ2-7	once	CASSHVLGTSGAEQYF	TGTGCCAGCAGCCATGTCCTCGGGACTAGCGGGGCCGAGCAGTACTTC
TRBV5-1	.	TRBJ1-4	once	CASSLGWMARTNEKLFF	TGCGCCAGCAGCTTGGGGTGGATGGCGCGGACTAATGAAAAACTGTTTTTT
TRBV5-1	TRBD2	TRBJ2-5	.	CASSGTSGRETQYF	TGCGCCAGCAGCGGGACTAGCGGGAGAGAGACCCAGTACTTC
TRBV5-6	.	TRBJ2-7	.	CASSLYLGQSFEQYF	TGTGCCAGCAGCTTATACCTAGGACAGAGCTTTGAGCAGTACTTC
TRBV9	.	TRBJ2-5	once	CASSVQGWIGETQYF	TGTGCCAGCAGCGTACAGGGGTGGATTGGTGAGACCCAGTACTTC
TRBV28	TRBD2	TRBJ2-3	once	CASTYGTSGGTDTQYF	TGTGCCAGCACCTACGGGACTAGCGGGGGCACAGATACGCAGTATTTT
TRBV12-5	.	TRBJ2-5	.	CASGKYSGPPRTQYF	TGTGCTAGTGGTAAATACTCGGGGCCCCCCCGGACCCAGTACTTC
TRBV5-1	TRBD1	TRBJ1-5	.	CASSYTTGGGQPQHF	TGCGCCAGCAGCTATACGACAGGGGGCGGACAGCCCCAGCATTTT
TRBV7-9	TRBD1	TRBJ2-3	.	CASSLGQGADTQYF	TGTGCCAGCAGCTTGGGACAGGGGGCAGATACGCAGTATTTT
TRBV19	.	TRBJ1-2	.	CASSIIYAESANYGYTF	TGTGCCAGTAGTATTATTTACGCCGAATCTGCTAACTATGGCTACACCTTC
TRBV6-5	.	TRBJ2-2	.	CASSSQGPGGTGELFF	TGTGCCAGCAGTTCCCAGGGGCCCGGAGGGACCGGGGAGCTGTTTTTT
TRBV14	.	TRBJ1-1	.	CASSQVNPGGNTEAFF	TGTGCCAGCAGCCAAGTAAATCCTGGAGGGAACACTGAAGCTTTCTTT
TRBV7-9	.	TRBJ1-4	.	CASSLAQATNEKLFF	TGTGCCAGCAGCTTAGCCCAAGCAACTAATGAAAAACTGTTTTTT
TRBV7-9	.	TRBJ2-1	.	CASSLGSYNEQFF	TGTGCCAGCAGCTTAGGCTCATACAATGAGCAGTTCTTC
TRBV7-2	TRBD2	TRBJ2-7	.	CASSLAAGGPHEQYF	TGTGCCAGCAGCTTAGCGGCGGGAGGGCCCCACGAGCAGTACTTC
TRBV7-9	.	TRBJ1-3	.	CASSPPLGGSGNTIYF	TGTGCCAGCAGCCCCCCTCTAGGGGGGTCTGGAAACACCATATATTTT
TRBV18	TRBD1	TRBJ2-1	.	CASSSRGHEQFF	TGTGCCAGCTCTTCTAGGGGGCATGAGCAGTTCTTC
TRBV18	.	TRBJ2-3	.	CASSPLGAPRPDTQYF	TGTGCCAGCTCACCCCTTGGGGCCCCTCGCCCGGATACGCAGTATTTT
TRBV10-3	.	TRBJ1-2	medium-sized	CAISEPKGGPGYGYTF	TGTGCCATCAGTGAGCCAAAGGGCGGTCCGGGCTATGGCTACACCTTC
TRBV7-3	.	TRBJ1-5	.	CASSPGVRQPQHF	TGTGCCAGCAGCCCAGGAGTCAGGCAGCCCCAGCATTTT
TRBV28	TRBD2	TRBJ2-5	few	CASSTSGAAWETQYF	TGTGCCAGCAGTACAAGCGGGGCGGCGTGGGAGACCCAGTACTTC
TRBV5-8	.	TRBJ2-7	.	CASSFDRRPYEQYF	TGTGCCAGCAGCTTCGACAGGCGTCCCTACGAGCAGTACTTC
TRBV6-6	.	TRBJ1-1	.	CASTSEWTEAFF	TGTGCCAGCACCTCGGAGTGGACTGAAGCTTTCTTT
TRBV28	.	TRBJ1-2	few	CASRRDTNYGYTF	TGTGCCAGCAGGAGAGACACTAACTATGGCTACACCTTC
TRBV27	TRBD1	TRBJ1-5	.	CASSRQGLNQPQHF	TGTGCCAGCAGTCGACAGGGGCTCAATCAGCCCCAGCATTTT
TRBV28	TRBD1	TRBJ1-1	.	CASSSYRGSGTEAFF	TGTGCCAGCAGTTCCTACAGGGGATCCGGCACTGAAGCTTTCTTT
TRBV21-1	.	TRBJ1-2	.	CASSKTSEAGAANGYTF	TGTGCCAGCAGCAAAACGAGCGAGGCAGGGGCTGCGAATGGCTACACCTTC
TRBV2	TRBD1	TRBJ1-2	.	CASSHTGADYGYTF	TGTGCCAGCAGCCACACAGGGGCGGACTATGGCTACACCTTC
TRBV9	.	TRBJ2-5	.	CASSDQGTEGETQYF	TGTGCCAGCAGCGATCAGGGGACGGAGGGGGAGACCCAGTACTTC
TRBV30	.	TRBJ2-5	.	CAWGVTETQYF	TGTGCCTGGGGGGTGACGGAGACCCAGTACTTC
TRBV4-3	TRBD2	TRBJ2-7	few	CASSQESGRYEQYF	TGCGCCAGCAGCCAAGAGAGCGGGAGATACGAGCAGTACTTC
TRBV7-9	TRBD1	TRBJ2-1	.	CASSSRGIRSYNEQFF	TGTGCCAGCAGCTCCAGGGGGATCCGCTCCTACAATGAGCAGTTCTTC
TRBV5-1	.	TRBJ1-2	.	CASSLRRGSNYGYTF	TGCGCCAGCAGCTTGCGCAGGGGATCTAACTATGGCTACACCTTC